This T cell receptor (beta chain) comes out of a study of shared clonotypes between healthy human individuals. Study overall: The plates for each donor numbered three CD4 naive, three CD4 memory, two CD8 naive and one CD8 memory.

Comments on this clone: The antigen remains undetermined.

Study-level findings and limits: Having only a few donors restricted how much genetic and exposure-history diversity was captured.

V was clipped by 7 bases and J by 6 bases, with 20 bases between them. Germline assignment: CDR1 MDHEN and CDR2 SYDVKM. The CDR3 has 15 amino acids. Replicate sorted-subset PCRs were loaded with around 0.2 ug DNA, 30,000 to 35,000 T cell genomes. Produced via immunoSEQ multiplex PCR; TCRdb's table is partial and in-frame only. The repertoire holds some 1.4 million clones, with roughly 96% as singletons. The gene calls are TRBV28 and TRBJ2-3; possibly TRBD1 for D (6 bases). This TCR derives from a man aged 25-40 years in good health. Material for sequencing was naive CD4+ T cells sorted from blood. Stated subset: CD45RA+ positively selected. DNA for the CDR3: TGTGCCAGCACCTTTGCGGGCAGGGGCGGGGATACGCAGTATTTT. As protein: CASTFAGRGGDTQYF.